These 21 T cell receptor beta chains originate from one sample sequenced in a study of T cell clusters in autoimmune cytopenias. Each sample's input was 250 ng genomic DNA, 38,000 or so genome equivalents. TRB was amplified by touch-down multiplex PCR, primer pools A and B combined. TCRdb re-called the multiplex PCR reads, yielding one record per CDR3 amino acid sequence without DNA. This repertoire includes some 4,800 distinct CDR3 sequences. The same specimen was also included in a second study, on T cell repertoires in aging, cancer and after chemotherapy.

The specimen sequenced was peripheral blood. The origin of the receptors is a human donor in good health.

Judged by frequency, this clonotype is medium-sized. The chain carries TRBV12-3 or TRBV12-4 and TRBJ1-6; as DNA is missing, the TRBD1 call by TCRdb cannot be tested. The CDR3 sequence is 14 residues long. The CDR3: CASSPGQTNSPLHF.

The J gene is TRBJ2-1, the V gene TRBV12-3 or TRBV12-4; TCRdb designates TRBD2, a call that cannot be tested without DNA. The CDR3 loop spans 16 amino acids. CDR3 region: CASRAGGTRTYNEQFF.

V is TRBV19 and J is TRBJ1-1; lacking DNA, the TRBD1 call made by TCRdb goes unchecked. This CDR3 comprises 13 residues. Germline-derived CDR1 and CDR2 are LNHDA and SQIVND (reference sequence). The chain's CDR3 is CASSKQGTTEAFF.

The V call is TRBV6-4, the J call TRBJ1-1; with no DNA, the TCRdb D assignment of TRBD1 cannot be verified. The CDR3 has 15 amino acids. In germline, CDR1 is MRHNA, CDR2 SNTAGT. Here the CDR3 reads CASSAVTGVGAEAFF.

The J gene is TRBJ1-6, the V gene TRBV6-1; TCRdb's D gene call, TRBD1, goes unchecked for lack of DNA. The CDR3 length is 16 residues. Germline CDR1 MNHNS, CDR2 SASEGT. CDR3: CASSYRTGANNSPLHF.

This clonotype is classed as medium-sized by frequency. V and J are TRBV15 and TRBJ2-7; TCRdb picks TRBD2, but there is no DNA to check that call. The CDR3 extends over 13 amino acids. Looked up from germline, CDR1 is LNHNV and CDR2 is YYDKDF (reference sequence). The CDR3: CATSGGLSYEQYF.

The rearrangement uses TRBV11-2 and TRBJ2-7. The length of the CDR3 is 11 residues. Germline CDR1 and CDR2: SGHAT and FQNNGV. The CDR3 is CASSVTWEQYF.

The chain employs TRBV7-9 and TRBJ2-7; the TCRdb D gene call, TRBD1, has no DNA to confirm it. Germline V CDR1 and CDR2: SEHNR, FQNEAQ (reference sequence). The length of the CDR3 is 17 residues. The CDR3: CASSLSQGAQSSYEQYF.

This clonotype is called medium-sized based on its frequency. Here the CDR3 reads CASSFRYGETYEQYF. The rearrangement joins TRBV11-1 to TRBJ2-7. Germline CDR1 SGHAT, CDR2 FQDESV (reference sequence). This CDR3 contains 15 residues.

CDR3 loop: CASRGLAYTGELFF. This chain joins TRBV2 and TRBJ2-2; TCRdb's D call, TRBD2, is unchecked because there is no DNA. This CDR3 is built from 14 residues. From germline, CDR1 is SNHLY and CDR2 FYNNEI.

According to its frequency, this clonotype is medium-sized. CDR3 residues: CASSHVTGELFF. This sequence joins TRBV6-6 and TRBJ2-2. The V gene's germline CDR1 is MNHNY and CDR2 SVGAGI (reference sequence). This CDR3 has 12 amino acids.

This clonotype is labeled medium-sized based on frequency. This chain uses TRBV20-1 with TRBJ1-6; the D gene TCRdb calls, TRBD1, cannot be checked with no DNA. The CDR3 spans 18 residues. The germline V gene has CDR1 DFQATT and CDR2 SNEGSKA (reference sequence). The CDR3: CSASTGVGLSMGNSPLHF.

In terms of frequency, this clonotype is medium-sized. V gene TRBV18 combines with J gene TRBJ1-6. CDR1 is KGHSH, CDR2 LQKENI, per germline. This CDR3 spans 13 amino acids. This chain's CDR3 is CASSPNDDTPLHF.

The chain links TRBV7-9 to TRBJ2-3. Germline lookup yields CDR1 SEHNR and CDR2 FQNEAQ (reference sequence). The CDR3 runs to 16 residues. CDR3 region: CASSLGVRTITDTQYF.

This clonotype is classed as medium-sized by frequency. The chain is built from TRBV19 and TRBJ1-5; with no DNA, the TCRdb D assignment of TRBD1 cannot be verified. The CDR3 consists of 14 residues. Germline V lookup: CDR1 LNHDA, CDR2 SQIVND (reference sequence). Here the CDR3 reads CASSIGGSNQPQHF.

V usage is TRBV10-3 and J usage is TRBJ1-4. This CDR3 region has 12 residues. Germline V lookup: CDR1 ENHRY, CDR2 SYGVKD. CDR3 protein: CAISESVGEMFF.

The chain is built from TRBV6-5 and TRBJ1-5. Germline CDR1 MNHEY, CDR2 SVGAGI. The CDR3 contains 13 residues. CDR3 loop: CASSDEANQPQHF.

V is TRBV28 and J is TRBJ2-3; lacking DNA, the TRBD1 call made by TCRdb goes unchecked. The germline V gene encodes CDR1 MDHEN and CDR2 SYDVKM. There are 14 residues in the CDR3. The CDR3: CASSKVGPGRTQYF.

The chain uses TRBV18 and TRBJ2-5; TCRdb's D gene call, TRBD2, goes unchecked for lack of DNA. The CDR3 is 14 residues long. The germline V gene has CDR1 KGHSH and CDR2 LQKENI. This CDR3 is CASSPTSGQETQYF.

The chain carries TRBV20-1 and TRBJ2-7; TCRdb's D call of TRBD1 is untestable without DNA. Germline V CDR1 and CDR2: DFQATT, SNEGSKA (reference sequence). The CDR3 has 13 amino acids. CDR3 loop: CSARRDAGYEQYF.

The CDR3: CASSLGLGDASGYTF. The chain carries TRBV7-9 and TRBJ1-2. The germline V gene encodes CDR1 SEHNR and CDR2 FQNEAQ (reference sequence). The CDR3 runs to 15 residues.